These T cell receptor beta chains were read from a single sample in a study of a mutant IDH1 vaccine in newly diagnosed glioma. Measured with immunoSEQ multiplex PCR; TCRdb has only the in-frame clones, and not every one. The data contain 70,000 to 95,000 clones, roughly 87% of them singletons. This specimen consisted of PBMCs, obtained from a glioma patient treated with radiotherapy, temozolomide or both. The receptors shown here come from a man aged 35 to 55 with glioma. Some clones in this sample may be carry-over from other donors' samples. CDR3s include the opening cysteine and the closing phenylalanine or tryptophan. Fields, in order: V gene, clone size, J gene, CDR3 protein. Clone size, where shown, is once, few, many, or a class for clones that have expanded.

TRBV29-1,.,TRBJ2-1,CSVEAGTSGANNEQFF
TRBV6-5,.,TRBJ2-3,CASSPPGGRADTQYF
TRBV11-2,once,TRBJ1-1,CASSLGVGGGGQAFF
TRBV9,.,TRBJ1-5,CASSVAGNQPQHF
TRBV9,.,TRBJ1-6,CASSETDRWNSPLHF
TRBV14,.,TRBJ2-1,CASSHGRPRQSEQFF
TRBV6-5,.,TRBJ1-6,CASSYGRPPLMTPLHF
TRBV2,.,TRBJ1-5,CASSFQAQPQHF
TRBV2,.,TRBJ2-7,CASMGSYEQYF
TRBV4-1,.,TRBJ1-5,CASSQPSGFDSNQPQHF
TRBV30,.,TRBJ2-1,CAWSVEFALAGGPSYNEQFF
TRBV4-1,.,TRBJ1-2,CASSSPGGRGYTF
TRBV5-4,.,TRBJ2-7,CASSFGDSGLYEQYF
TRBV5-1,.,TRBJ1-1,CASSTRVGVNTEAFF
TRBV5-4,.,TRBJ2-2,CASSLTGVDGELFF
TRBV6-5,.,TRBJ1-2,CASSYGSYGYTF
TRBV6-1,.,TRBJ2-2,CASSESSGGAGELFF
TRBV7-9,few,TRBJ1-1,CASSSTGGGGHEAFF
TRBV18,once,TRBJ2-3,CASSPRVLTDTQYF
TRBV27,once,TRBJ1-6,CASSFSLGQPNSPLHF
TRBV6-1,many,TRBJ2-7,CASSGLAGGEQYF
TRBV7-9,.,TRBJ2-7,CASSARDRGTYEQYF
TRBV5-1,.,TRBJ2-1,CASSTMGHNNEQFF
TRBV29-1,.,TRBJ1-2,CSVQVFGGYTF
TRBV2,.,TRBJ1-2,CASSDGQGLDGYTF
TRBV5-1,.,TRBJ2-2,CASSLSGISATGELFF
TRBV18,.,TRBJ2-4,CASSPAADYQNIQYF
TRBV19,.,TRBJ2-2,CASSISGTAGELFF
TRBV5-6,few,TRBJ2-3,CASSQGQPTDTQYF
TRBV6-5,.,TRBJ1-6,CASSYNLPGPGAPLHF
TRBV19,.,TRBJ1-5,CASRARGEDQPQHF
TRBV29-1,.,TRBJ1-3,CRGWGWENTIYF
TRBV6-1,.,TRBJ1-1,CATVRGNTEAFF
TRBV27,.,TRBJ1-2,CASSPGTVRGYGYTF
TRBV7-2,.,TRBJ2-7,CASSSGIVYEQYF
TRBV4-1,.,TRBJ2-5,CASSQGGRRGQETQYF
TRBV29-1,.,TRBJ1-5,CSVSGGSLGNQPQHF
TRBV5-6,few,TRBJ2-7,CASSLGMAKGSYEQYF
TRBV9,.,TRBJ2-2,CASSVVSVAGELFF
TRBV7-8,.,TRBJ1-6,CASSWDDNSPLHF
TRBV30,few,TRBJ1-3,CAWSQDTLGNTIYF
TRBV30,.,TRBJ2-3,CAWSGPTDTQYF
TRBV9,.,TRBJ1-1,CASSTQPTVGAEAFF
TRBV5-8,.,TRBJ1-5,CASSWDREGAQHF
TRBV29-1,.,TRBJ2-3,CSVESTDTQYF
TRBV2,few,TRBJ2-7,CASRMSRSEQYF
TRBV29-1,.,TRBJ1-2,CSVLGTGNMELSYTF
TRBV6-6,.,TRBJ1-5,CASSYGGSGNQPQHF
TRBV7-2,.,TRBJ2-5,CASSSNRGARETQYF
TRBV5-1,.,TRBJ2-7,CASSFSGQGFFYEQYF
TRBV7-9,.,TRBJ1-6,CASSLDGPADNSPLHF
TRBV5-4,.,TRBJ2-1,CASSFKGQGVREQFF
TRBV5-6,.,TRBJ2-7,CASRLRGSSYEQYF
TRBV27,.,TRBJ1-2,CASSLGPTGTYGGYTF
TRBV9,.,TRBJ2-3,CASSKLAGGSDTQYF
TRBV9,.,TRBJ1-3,CASSPHMGGFGNTIYF
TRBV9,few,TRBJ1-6,CASSAPPGADNSPLHF
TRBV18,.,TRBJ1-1,CASSPHNEAFF
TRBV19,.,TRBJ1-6,CASSPILDGTGNSPLHF
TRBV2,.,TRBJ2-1,CATTGTGLSNEQFF